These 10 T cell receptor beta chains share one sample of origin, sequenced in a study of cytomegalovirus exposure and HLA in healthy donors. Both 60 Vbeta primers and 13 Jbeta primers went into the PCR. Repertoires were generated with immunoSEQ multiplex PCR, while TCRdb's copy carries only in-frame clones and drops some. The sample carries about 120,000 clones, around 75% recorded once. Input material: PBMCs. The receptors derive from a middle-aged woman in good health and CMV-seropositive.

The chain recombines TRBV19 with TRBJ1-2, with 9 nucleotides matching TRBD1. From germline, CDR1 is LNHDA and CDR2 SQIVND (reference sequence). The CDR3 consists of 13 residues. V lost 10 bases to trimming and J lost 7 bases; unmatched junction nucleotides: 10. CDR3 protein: CATYRDRVGGYTF. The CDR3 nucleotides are TGTGCCACCTACCGGGACAGGGTAGGTGGCTACACCTTC. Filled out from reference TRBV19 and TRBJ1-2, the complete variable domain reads DGGITQSPKYLFRKEGQNVTLSCEQNLNHDAMYWYRQDPGQGLRLIYYSQIVNDFQKGDIAEGYSVSREKKESFPLTVTSAQKNPTAFYLCATYRDRVGGYTFGSGTRLTVV.

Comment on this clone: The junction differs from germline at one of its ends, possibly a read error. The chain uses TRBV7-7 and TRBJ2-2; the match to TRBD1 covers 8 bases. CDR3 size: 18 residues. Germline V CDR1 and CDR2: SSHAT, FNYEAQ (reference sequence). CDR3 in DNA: TGTGCTAGCAGCTTAGCTGGAGGCAGGGGGCTTGTCGGCGGGGAGCTGTTTTTT. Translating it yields CASSLAGGRGLVGGELFF.

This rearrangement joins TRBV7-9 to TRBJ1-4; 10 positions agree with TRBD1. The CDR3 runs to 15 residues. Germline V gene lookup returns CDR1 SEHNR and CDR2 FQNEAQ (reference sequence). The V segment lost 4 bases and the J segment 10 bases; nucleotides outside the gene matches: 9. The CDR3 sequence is CASSSGQGERGKLFF. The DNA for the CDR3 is TGTGCCAGCAGCTCCGGACAGGGGGAGAGAGGAAAACTGTTTTTT.

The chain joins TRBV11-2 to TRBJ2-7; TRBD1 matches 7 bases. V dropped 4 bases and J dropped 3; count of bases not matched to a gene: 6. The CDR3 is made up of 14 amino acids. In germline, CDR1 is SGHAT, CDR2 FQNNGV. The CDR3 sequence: CASSSQGVRYEQYF. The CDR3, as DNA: TGTGCCAGCAGCTCGCAGGGGGTACGCTACGAGCAGTACTTC.

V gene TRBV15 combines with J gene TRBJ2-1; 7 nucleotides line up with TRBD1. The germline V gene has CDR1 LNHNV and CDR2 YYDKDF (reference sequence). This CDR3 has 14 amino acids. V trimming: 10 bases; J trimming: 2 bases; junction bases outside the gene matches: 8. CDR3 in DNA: TGTGCCATCCAACCAGACAGGGCCTACAATGAGCAGTTCTTC. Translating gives CAIQPDRAYNEQFF.

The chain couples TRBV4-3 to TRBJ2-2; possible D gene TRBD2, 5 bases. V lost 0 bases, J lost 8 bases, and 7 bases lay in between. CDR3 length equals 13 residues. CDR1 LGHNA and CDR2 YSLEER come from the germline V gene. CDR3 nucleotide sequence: TGCGCCAGCAGCCAAGATCGGGGAGGGGAGCTGTTTTTT. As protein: CASSQDRGGELFF.

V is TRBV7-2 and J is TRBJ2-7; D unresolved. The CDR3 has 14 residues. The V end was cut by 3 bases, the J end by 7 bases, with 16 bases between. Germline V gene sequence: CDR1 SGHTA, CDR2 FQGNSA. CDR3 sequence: CASSFGTGRPEQYF. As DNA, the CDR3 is TGTGCCAGCAGCTTCGGAACTGGGCGCCCAGAGCAGTACTTC. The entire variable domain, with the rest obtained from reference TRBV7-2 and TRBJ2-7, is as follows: GAGVSQSPSNKVTEKGKDVELRCDPISGHTALYWYRQSLGQGLEFLIYFQGNSAPDKSGLPSDRFSAERTGGSVSTLTIQRTQQEDSAVYLCASSFGTGRPEQYFGPGTRLTVT.

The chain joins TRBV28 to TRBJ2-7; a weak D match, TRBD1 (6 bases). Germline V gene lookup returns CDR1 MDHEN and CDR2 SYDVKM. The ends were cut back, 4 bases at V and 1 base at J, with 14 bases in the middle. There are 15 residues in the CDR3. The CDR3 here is CASSSPGESSYEQYF. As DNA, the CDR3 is TGTGCCAGCAGTTCCCCAGGGGAGTCATCCTACGAGCAGTACTTC.

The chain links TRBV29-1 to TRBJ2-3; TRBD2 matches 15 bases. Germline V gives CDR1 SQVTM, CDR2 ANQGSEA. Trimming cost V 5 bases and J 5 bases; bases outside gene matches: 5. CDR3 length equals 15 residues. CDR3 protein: CSVRTSGGAKDTQYF. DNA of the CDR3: TGCAGCGTTAGGACTAGCGGGGGGGCTAAAGATACGCAGTATTTT.

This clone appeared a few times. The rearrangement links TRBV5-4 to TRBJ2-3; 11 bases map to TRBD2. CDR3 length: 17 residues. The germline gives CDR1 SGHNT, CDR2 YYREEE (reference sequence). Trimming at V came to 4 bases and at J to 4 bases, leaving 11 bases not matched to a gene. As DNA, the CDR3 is TGTGCCAGCAGCATCAATTTAGCGGGAGGGCCCTCAGATACGCAGTATTTT. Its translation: CASSINLAGGPSDTQYF.